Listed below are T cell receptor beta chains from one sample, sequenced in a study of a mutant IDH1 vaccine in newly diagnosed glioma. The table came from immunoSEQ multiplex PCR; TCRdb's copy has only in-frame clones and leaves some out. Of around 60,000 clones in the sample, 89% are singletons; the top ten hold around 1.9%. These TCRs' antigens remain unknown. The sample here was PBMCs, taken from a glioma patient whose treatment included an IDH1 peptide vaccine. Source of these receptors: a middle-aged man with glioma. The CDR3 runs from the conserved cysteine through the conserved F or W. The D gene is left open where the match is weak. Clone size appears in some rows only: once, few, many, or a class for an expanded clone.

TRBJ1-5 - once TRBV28 TGTGCCAGCAGTGTGATGGTCTCCACGAACAATCAGCCCCAGCATTTT CASSVMVSTNNQPQHF
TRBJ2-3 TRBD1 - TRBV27 TGTGCCAGCAGTCCAGTACCCGGGACAGGGGGTCCAGATACGCAGTATTTT CASSPVPGTGGPDTQYF
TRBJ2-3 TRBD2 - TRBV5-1 TGCGCCAGCAGCTTGGGAAGCGGGGGGGCCATAGATACGCAGTATTTT CASSLGSGGAIDTQYF
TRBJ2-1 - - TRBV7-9 TGTGCCAGCAGCTTATTGGGGGCGACGGAGTTCTTC CASSLLGATEFF
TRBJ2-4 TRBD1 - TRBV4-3 TGCGCCAGCAGCCAAGCGACAGGGGTAGCCAAAAACATTCAGTACTTC CASSQATGVAKNIQYF
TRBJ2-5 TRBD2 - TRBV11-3 TGTGCCAGCAGCCGGGGACTAGCGGGGCCCCAAGAGACCCAGTACTTC CASSRGLAGPQETQYF
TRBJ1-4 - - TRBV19 TGTGCCAGTAGTTTCAAGGGGACCGGATCTAATGAAAAACTGTTTTTT CASSFKGTGSNEKLFF
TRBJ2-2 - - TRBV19 TGTGCCAGTAGTATAGCGACGGGTGTTCCCGGGGAGCTGTTTTTT CASSIATGVPGELFF
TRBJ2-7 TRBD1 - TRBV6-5 TGTGCCAGCAGCTACCGGGACAGGGGCTCCTACGAGCAGTACTTC CASSYRDRGSYEQYF
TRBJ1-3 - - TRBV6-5 TGTGCCAGCAGTCGAGGGGCGGAAGGAAACACCATATATTTT CASSRGAEGNTIYF
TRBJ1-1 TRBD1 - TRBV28 TGTGCCAGCACCCCGAACAGGGGGCTCGGGAGCACTGAAGCTTTCTTT CASTPNRGLGSTEAFF
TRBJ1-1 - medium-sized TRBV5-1 TGCGCCAGCAGCTTGGGGTTCGGTTGGAAGGGAGCTTTCTTT CASSLGFGWKGAFF
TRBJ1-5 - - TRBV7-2 TGTGCCAGCAGCTTAGACGAGAGGGCACAGCATTTT CASSLDERAQHF
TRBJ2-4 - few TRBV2 TGTGCCATCCGGACCCCATTCAAAAACATTCAGTACTTC CAIRTPFKNIQYF
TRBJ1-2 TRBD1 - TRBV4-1 TGCGCCAGCAGCCAGGGACAGGGGGGCTATGGCTACACCTTC CASSQGQGGYGYTF
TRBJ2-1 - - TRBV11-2 TGTGCCAGCAGCTTAGAAGGGTTGTACAATGAGCAGTTCTTC CASSLEGLYNEQFF
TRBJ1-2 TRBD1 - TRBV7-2 TGTGCCAGCAGCTTAGACGGGACAGCATATGGCTACACCTTC CASSLDGTAYGYTF
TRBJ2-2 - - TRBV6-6 TGTGCCAGCACCTCCCCCGGGGTGAACACCGGGGAGCTGTTTTTT CASTSPGVNTGELFF
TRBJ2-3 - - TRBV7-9 TGTGCCAGCAGCTGGGACTGGCTCACAGATACGCAGTATTTT CASSWDWLTDTQYF
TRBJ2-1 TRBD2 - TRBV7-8 TGTGCCAGCAGCGAAAGGACTAGCGGGGAGCAGTTCTTC CASSERTSGEQFF
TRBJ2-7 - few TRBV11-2 TGTGCCAGCAGGAAAGGTACCAGGGCGAGCTACGAGCAGTACTTC CASRKGTRASYEQYF
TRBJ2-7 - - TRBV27 TGTGCCAGCAGCGGAATGACAGGACTCTACGAGCAGTACTTC CASSGMTGLYEQYF
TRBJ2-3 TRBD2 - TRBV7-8 TGTGCCAGCAGCTTAGGGACTAGCGGGGGGGCTGCGCAGTATTTT CASSLGTSGGAAQYF
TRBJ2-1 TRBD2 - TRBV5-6 TGTGCCAGCAGCTTGACTAGCGGGAGCCTCAATGAGCAGTTCTTC CASSLTSGSLNEQFF
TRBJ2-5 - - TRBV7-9 TGTGCCAGCAGCTTATCTGGGGACACCCAGTACTTC CASSLSGDTQYF
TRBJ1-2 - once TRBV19 TGTGCCAGTAGTGTCGACAGGACCTATGGCTACACCTTC CASSVDRTYGYTF
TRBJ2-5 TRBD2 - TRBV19 TGTGCCAGTAGTATAGAAGGGACTAGCGGGGCACAAGAGACCCAGTACTTC CASSIEGTSGAQETQYF
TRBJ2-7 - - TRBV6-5 TGTGCCAGCAGTTTCCTCCCCGGGGGATCCTACGAGCAGTACTTC CASSFLPGGSYEQYF
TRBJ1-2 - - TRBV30 TGTGCCTGGACTCGCGGTTATCGTGGCTACACCTTC CAWTRGYRGYTF
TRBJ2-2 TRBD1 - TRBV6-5 TGTGCCAGCAGTTATGTGGGACAGGGGGCCGGGGAGCTGTTTTTT CASSYVGQGAGELFF
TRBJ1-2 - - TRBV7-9 TGCGCCAGCAGCAACCGCAAGGATCGACAGGCAAAGGGCTACACCTTC CASSNRKDRQAKGYTF
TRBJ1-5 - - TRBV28 TGTGCCAGCAGTTTATACCCGGGGCAGGGAGGCCAGCCCCAGCATTTT CASSLYPGQGGQPQHF
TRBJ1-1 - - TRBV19 TGTGCCAGTAGGGTTAAGAGTACGGGTGAAGCTTTCTTT CASRVKSTGEAFF
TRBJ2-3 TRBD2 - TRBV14 TGTGCCAGCAGCCGCGGTGAAATCTGGGGGGGGAGCACAGATACGCAGTATTTT CASSRGEIWGGSTDTQYF
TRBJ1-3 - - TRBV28 TGTGCCAGCAGTTCCTCGGAGGCAGGGGTAGGAAACACCATATATTTT CASSSSEAGVGNTIYF
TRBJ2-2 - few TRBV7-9 TGTGCCAGCAGCTTAGCACGGGACGCGAACACCGGGGAGCTGTTTTTT CASSLARDANTGELFF